These 8 T cell receptor beta chains share one sample of origin, sequenced in a study of blood T cells in healthy people across ages. A sample-barcoded 5' primer and a J-beta primer mix were used in a second PCR of roughly 6 to 11 cycles. In TCRdb, the 5' RACE reads were re-called with MiXCR into one record per CDR3 protein. This table has under 2 million distinct CDR3 sequences, about 32% appearing once. Sequencing used blood. The receptors were sampled from a woman under 40 in good health.

In this sample, this clonotype turned up a few times. The chain joins TRBV13 to TRBJ2-1; D not resolved. Deletions cut 2 bases from V and 3 bases from J, with 11 bases between. Germline values: CDR1 PRHDT, CDR2 FYEKMQ (reference sequence). This CDR3 has 15 amino acids. The CDR3 DNA reads as TGTGCCAGCAGCTTATCGGCCCGAATCTACAATGAGCAGTTCTTC. Translated: CASSLSARIYNEQFF.

In this sample, this clonotype turned up a few times. CDR3 sequence (DNA): TGTGCCAGCAGCTTACCGAGGGGGCGACTGAACACTGAAGCTTTCTTT. Translated: CASSLPRGRLNTEAFF. This chain links TRBV7-9 with TRBJ1-1, with 7 bases aligning to TRBD1. After removal of 2 bases from V and 0 bases from J, the junction contained 6 bases not matched to a gene. This CDR3 is 16 amino acids long. Germline loops: CDR1 SEHNR, CDR2 FQNEAQ (reference sequence).

This clonotype has at least ten counts. The chain is built from TRBV7-2 and TRBJ2-5; no definite D call. This CDR3 contains 15 residues. Germline V CDR1 and CDR2: SGHTA, FQGNSA. V was cut by 5 bases and J by 3 bases, with 16 bases left in between. The chain's CDR3 is CASSPRSWEKETQYF. The CDR3 DNA sequence: TGTGCCAGCAGCCCTAGGTCTTGGGAAAAAGAGACCCAGTACTTC.

This clonotype was seen more than once but under ten times. The V call is TRBV3-1, the J call TRBJ2-5, with D perhaps TRBD2 (6 bases). Per germline, CDR1 LGHDT and CDR2 YNNKEL (reference sequence). The CDR3 has 14 residues. V was clipped by 8 bases and J by 6 bases, with 19 bases between them. As DNA, the CDR3 is TGTGCCAGCGGTCCAGGCAGGGACTCCAAGACCCAGTACTTC. Its protein is CASGPGRDSKTQYF.

This clonotype appeared many times. The DNA for the CDR3 is TGCGCCAGCAGCTCAGATATTGGGGGTGAGCAGTTCTTC. Protein sequence: CASSSDIGGEQFF. The V and J genes are TRBV5-1 and TRBJ2-1; D is tentatively TRBD1 or TRBD2 (5 bases each). The CDR3 spans 13 residues. CDR1 is SGHRS and CDR2 is YFSETQ in the germline V gene. V lost 3 bases and J lost 9, with 13 bases in between.

The sample holds many counts of this clonotype. This chain links TRBV29-1 with TRBJ2-3, with a tentative D call TRBD1 (5 bases). Germline CDR1 reads SQVTM; CDR2 reads ANQGSEA. This CDR3 region has 13 residues. Deletions cut 4 bases from V and 5 bases from J, with 13 bases between. CDR3 amino acids: CSVVGRAGDTQYF. In DNA, the CDR3 is TGCAGCGTTGTGGGCAGGGCAGGAGATACGCAGTATTTT.

This clonotype was observed a handful of times. For the CDR3, the DNA is TGTGCCAGCAGCCAGGGTGCCAGCACCTACGAGCAGTACTTC. It translates to CASSQGASTYEQYF. The chain links TRBV7-9 to TRBJ2-7, with a possible D match to TRBD1 (5 bases). Between the trimmed V and J ends, which lost 5 bases and 2 bases, there was a span of 13 bases. The CDR3 totals 14 residues. Per germline, CDR1 SEHNR and CDR2 FQNEAQ (reference sequence).

This chain joins TRBV3-1 and TRBJ2-1; 11 nucleotides match TRBD2. CDR3 length equals 16 residues. Per germline, CDR1 LGHDT and CDR2 YNNKEL (reference sequence). The J segment lost 6 bases and the V segment lost 1 base, leaving 5 bases of the junction unmatched. The CDR3 DNA is TGTGCCAGCAGCCAAGCAACTAGCGGGAGACGCAATGAGCAGTTCTTC. It translates to CASSQATSGRRNEQFF.